This T cell receptor (beta chain) was identified in a study of human T cells and chemical hapten exposure. The overall study: Diphenylcyclopropenone, dosed weekly to the scalp, was given to patients throughout the roughly 25-week study. General study points: A positive correlation with patch test score was found for PT1 expanded TCR counts.

TCRdb re-analysed the RACE reads in MiXCR, keeping a single row per CDR3 protein. The repertoire has more than 100,000 distinct CDR3 sequences, around 11% of them found once; the top ten carry roughly 2.3%. The CDR3 has 13 amino acids. Germline assignment: CDR1 MDHEN and CDR2 SYDVKM. V was cut by 5 bases and J by 6 bases, with 14 bases left in between. Time point in this sample: patch test 3, about 24 weeks after DPC sensitization. Treatment given: therapeutic diphenylcyclopropenone sensitization with weekly scalp DPC. Blood was collected ahead of every patch test applied. Comments on this clonotype: Its antigen is undetermined.

The origin of this receptor is a woman in her forties or fifties with alopecia areata. Some clones in this sample may be carry-over from other donors' samples. The source was whole blood, collected in connection with sensitization to the hapten diphenylcyclopropenone (DPC). V is TRBV28 and J is TRBJ2-7; possibly TRBD2 for D (5 bases). The DNA of the CDR3 is TGTGCCAGCAGTCCCGGGCGAGGGCCCGAGCAGTACTTC. Translating it yields CASSPGRGPEQYF. The full variable domain, with the rest looked up from reference TRBV28 and TRBJ2-7, is DVKVTQSSRYLVKRTGEKVFLECVQDMDHENMFWYRQDPGLGLRLIYFSYDVKMKEKGDIPEGYSVSREKKERFSLILESASTNQTSMYLCASSPGRGPEQYFGPGTRLTVT.